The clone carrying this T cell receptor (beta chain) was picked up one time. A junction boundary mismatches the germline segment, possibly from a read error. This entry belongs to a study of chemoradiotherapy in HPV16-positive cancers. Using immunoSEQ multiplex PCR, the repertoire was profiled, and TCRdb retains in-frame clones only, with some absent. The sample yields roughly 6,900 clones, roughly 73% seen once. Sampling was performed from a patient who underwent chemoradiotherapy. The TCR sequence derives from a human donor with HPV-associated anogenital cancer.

CDR3 amino acids: CASSLGQGFQETQYF. Here the CDR3 DNA reads TGTGCTAGCAGCTTGGGACAGGGCTTCCAAGAGACCCAGTACTTC. The chain recombines TRBV7-7 with TRBJ2-5; 9 nucleotides agree with TRBD1. In germline, CDR1 is SSHAT, CDR2 FNYEAQ (reference sequence). There are 15 residues in the CDR3. The whole variable domain, filled in from reference TRBV7-7 and TRBJ2-5, reads GAGVSQSPRYKVTKRGQDVTLRCDPISSHATLYWYQQALGQGPEFLTYFNYEAQPDKSGLPSDRFSAERPEGSISTLTIQRTEQRDSAMYRCASSLGQGFQETQYFGPGTRLLVL.